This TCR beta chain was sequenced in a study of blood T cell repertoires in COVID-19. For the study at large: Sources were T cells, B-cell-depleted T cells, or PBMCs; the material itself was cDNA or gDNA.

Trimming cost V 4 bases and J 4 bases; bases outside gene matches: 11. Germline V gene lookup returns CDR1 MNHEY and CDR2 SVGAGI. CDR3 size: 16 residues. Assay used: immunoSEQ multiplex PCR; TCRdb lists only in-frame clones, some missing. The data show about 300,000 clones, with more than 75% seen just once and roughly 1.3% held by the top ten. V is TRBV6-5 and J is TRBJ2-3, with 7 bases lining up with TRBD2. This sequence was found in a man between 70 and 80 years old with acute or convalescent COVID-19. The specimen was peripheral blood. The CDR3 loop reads CASSSSLTGGSDTQYF. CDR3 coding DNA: TGTGCCAGCAGTTCTAGTCTGACGGGGGGTTCAGATACGCAGTATTTT.